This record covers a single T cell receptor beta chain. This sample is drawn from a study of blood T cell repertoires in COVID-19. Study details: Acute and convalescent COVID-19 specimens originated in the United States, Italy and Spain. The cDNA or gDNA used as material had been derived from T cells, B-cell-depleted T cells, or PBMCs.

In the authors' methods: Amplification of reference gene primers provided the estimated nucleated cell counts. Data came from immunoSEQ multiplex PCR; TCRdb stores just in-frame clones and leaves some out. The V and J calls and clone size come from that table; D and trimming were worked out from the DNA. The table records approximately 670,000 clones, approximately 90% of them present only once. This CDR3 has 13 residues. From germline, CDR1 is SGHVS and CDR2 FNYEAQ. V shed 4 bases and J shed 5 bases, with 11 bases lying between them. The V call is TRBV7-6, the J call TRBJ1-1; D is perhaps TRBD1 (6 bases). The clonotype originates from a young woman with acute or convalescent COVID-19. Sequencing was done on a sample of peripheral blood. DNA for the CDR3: TGTGCCAGCAGCTACCGTAGGGGGACTGAAGCTTTCTTT. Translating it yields CASSYRRGTEAFF.